The present T cell receptor (beta chain) was sequenced within a study of cytomegalovirus exposure and HLA in healthy donors. Germline V gene lookup returns CDR1 SQVTM and CDR2 ANQGSEA. V lost 4 bases, J lost 1 base, and 13 bases stayed unmatched. The CDR3 spans 16 residues. In the PCR, 60 Vbeta and 13 Jbeta primers were used. Repertoires were generated with immunoSEQ multiplex PCR, while TCRdb's copy carries only in-frame clones and drops some. The sample yields about 150,000 clones, roughly 77% seen once. The sequenced material came from PBMCs. The source of this sequence is a human donor in good health. The chain carries TRBV29-1 and TRBJ2-7; 7 bases are a match to TRBD1. The CDR3 spells CSVAGQVDQTSYEQYF. The CDR3 DNA reads TGCAGCGTTGCCGGACAGGTCGACCAGACTTCCTACGAGCAGTACTTC.